These 8 T cell receptor beta chains were sequenced from one sample in a study of shared clonotypes between healthy human individuals. Repertoires were generated with immunoSEQ multiplex PCR, while TCRdb's copy carries only in-frame clones and drops some. The table records about 320,000 clones, around 87% of them present only once. The sequencing input was memory CD8+ T cells sorted from blood. Subset denoted: CD45RO+ cells pooled with CCR7-negative TemRA cells. All receptors derive from a man aged 18 to 30 in good health.

This sequence joins TRBV5-1 and TRBJ2-5; the match to TRBD1 covers 9 bases. V lost 2 bases and J lost 5; bases outside the gene matches: 4. Germline CDR1 reads SGHRS; CDR2 reads YFSETQ. This CDR3 has 14 residues. DNA for the CDR3: TGCGCCAGCAGCTTTACAGGGGGCGGCGAGACCCAGTACTTC. Translated, it gives CASSFTGGGETQYF.

This clone was seen just once. Other DNA sequences in this specimen translate into the identical CDR3. The V call is TRBV5-4, the J call TRBJ1-1; no clear D. Germline CDR1 reads SGHNT; CDR2 reads YYREEE (reference sequence). The V end was cut by 1 base, the J end by 2 bases, with 3 bases between. The CDR3 is 12 amino acids. CDR3 coding DNA: TGTGCCAGCAGCTTGTTAAACACTGAAGCTTTCTTT. Residues: CASSLLNTEAFF. The entire variable domain, with the rest obtained from reference TRBV5-4 and TRBJ1-1, is as follows: ETGVTQSPTHLIKTRGQQVTLRCSSQSGHNTVSWYQQALGQGPQFIFQYYREEENGRGNFPPRFSGLQFPNYSSELNVNALELDDSALYLCASSLLNTEAFFGQGTRLTVV.

DNA of the CDR3: TGCAGTGCTGCCAATACCGAGCAGTACTTC. Amino acid sequence: CSAANTEQYF. This chain links TRBV20-1 with TRBJ2-7; D remains unclear. The CDR3 loop spans 10 amino acids. Trimming took 5 bases from V and 6 from J, leaving 8 bases between them. Looked up from germline, CDR1 is DFQATT and CDR2 is SNEGSKA (reference sequence).

This chain uses TRBV7-9 with TRBJ2-5; 8 bases align to TRBD2. CDR1 and CDR2 from the germline V gene are SEHNR and FQNEAQ (reference sequence). The V gene end was trimmed by 7 bases and the J gene end by 2 bases; junction bases not matched to a gene: 6. This CDR3 region has 14 residues. DNA of the CDR3: TGTGCCAGCATCTCGGGGGGGCCTCAAGAGACCCAGTACTTC. It yields the protein CASISGGPQETQYF.

J is TRBJ1-2 and V is TRBV27; possibly TRBD1 for D (5 bases). The CDR3 contains 13 residues. Trimming took off 5 bases at V and 6 bases at J, with 13 bases between the two ends. Germline V lookup: CDR1 MNHEY, CDR2 SMNVEV (reference sequence). The CDR3 nucleotides read TGTGCCAGCAGTCTGGGTCCGGGGGATGGCTACACCTTC. The encoded protein is CASSLGPGDGYTF.

The V call is TRBV15, the J call TRBJ2-7; TRBD2 matches at 9 bases. With V trimmed by 1 base and J by 4 bases, 14 bases remained unmatched. The CDR3 covers 18 residues. Germline CDR1 and CDR2: LNHNV and YYDKDF (reference sequence). CDR3 sequence reads: CATSRGIPALAGRYEQYF. In nucleotides, the CDR3 is TGTGCCACCAGCAGAGGTATTCCTGCGCTAGCGGGAAGATACGAGCAGTACTTC.

The V and J genes are TRBV7-9 and TRBJ1-1; D unclear. Germline assignment: CDR1 SEHNR and CDR2 FQNEAQ (reference sequence). Trimming removed 7 bases from V and 0 bases from J, with 9 bases in between. The CDR3 totals 13 residues. CDR3 region: CASTISLNTEAFF. The CDR3 bases are TGTGCCAGCACCATCTCGTTGAACACTGAAGCTTTCTTT.

This chain links TRBV27 with TRBJ2-1, with 10 bases fitting TRBD2. CDR3 length: 13 amino acids. V was pared by 6 bases and J by 6 bases, with 2 bases of the junction left unmatched. Germline CDR1 is MNHEY and CDR2 is SMNVEV (reference sequence). For the CDR3, the DNA is TGTGCCAGCAGCCTAGCGGGAGCCAATGAGCAGTTCTTC. Translating it yields CASSLAGANEQFF.